The entry that follows covers one T cell receptor (beta chain) sequence. The data derive from a study of blood T cell repertoires in COVID-19. Here immunoSEQ multiplex PCR was the method, and the copy in TCRdb shows in-frame clones only, minus some. The data show 200,000 to 250,000 clones, with around 87% seen just once and over 13% held by the top ten. Input material: PBMCs or T cells enriched from blood (not recorded which). This TCR came from a man younger than 40 who had been exposed to COVID-19.

The CDR3 loop is CATQLSGTIGYTF. CDR3 nucleotide sequence: TGTGCCACCCAACTATCCGGGACAATCGGCTACACCTTC. The chain combines TRBV7-9 with TRBJ1-2; a possible D gene is TRBD1 (6 bases). V was pared by 10 bases and J by 8 bases, with 20 bases between. Germline lookup yields CDR1 SEHNR and CDR2 FQNEAQ (reference sequence). The CDR3 runs 13 residues.